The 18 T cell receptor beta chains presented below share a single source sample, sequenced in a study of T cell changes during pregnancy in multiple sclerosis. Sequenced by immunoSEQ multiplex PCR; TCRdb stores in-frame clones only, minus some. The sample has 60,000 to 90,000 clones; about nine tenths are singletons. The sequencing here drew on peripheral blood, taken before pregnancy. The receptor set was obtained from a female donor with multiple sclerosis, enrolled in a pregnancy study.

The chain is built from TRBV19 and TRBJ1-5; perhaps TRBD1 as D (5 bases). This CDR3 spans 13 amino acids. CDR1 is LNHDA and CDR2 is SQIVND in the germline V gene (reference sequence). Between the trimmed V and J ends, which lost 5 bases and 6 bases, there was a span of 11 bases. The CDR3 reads CASSRQGIQPQHF. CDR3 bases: TGTGCCAGTAGTCGTCAGGGCATTCAGCCCCAGCATTTT.

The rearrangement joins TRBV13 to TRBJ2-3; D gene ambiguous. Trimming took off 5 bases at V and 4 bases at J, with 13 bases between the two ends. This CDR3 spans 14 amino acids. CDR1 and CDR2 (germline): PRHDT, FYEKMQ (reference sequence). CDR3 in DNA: TGTGCCAGCAGCCTACGCACCCCCGCAGATACGCAGTATTTT. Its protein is CASSLRTPADTQYF.

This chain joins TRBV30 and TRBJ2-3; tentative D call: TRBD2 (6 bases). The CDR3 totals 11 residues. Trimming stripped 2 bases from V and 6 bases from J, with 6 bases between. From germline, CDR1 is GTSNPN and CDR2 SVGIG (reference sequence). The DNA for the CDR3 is TGTGCCTGGAGTCGGGGGGATACGCAGTATTTT. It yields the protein CAWSRGDTQYF.

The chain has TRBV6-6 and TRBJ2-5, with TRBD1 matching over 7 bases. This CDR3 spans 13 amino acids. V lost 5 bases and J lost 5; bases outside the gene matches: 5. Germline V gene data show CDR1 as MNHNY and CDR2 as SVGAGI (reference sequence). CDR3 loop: CASSPGGSETQYF. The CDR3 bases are TGTGCCAGCAGTCCAGGGGGATCGGAGACCCAGTACTTC.

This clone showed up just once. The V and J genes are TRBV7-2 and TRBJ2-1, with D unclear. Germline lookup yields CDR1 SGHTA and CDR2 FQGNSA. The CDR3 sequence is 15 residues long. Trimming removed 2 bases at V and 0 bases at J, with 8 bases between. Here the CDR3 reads CASSLLLSSYNEQFF. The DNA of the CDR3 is TGTGCCAGCAGCTTACTTTTGAGCTCCTACAATGAGCAGTTCTTC.

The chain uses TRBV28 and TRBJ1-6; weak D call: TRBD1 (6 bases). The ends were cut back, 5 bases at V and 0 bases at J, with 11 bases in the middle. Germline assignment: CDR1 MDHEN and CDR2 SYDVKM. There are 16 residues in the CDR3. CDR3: CASSRTGSSYNSPLHF. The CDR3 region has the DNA TGTGCCAGCAGTAGAACAGGGAGCTCCTATAATTCACCCCTCCACTTT.

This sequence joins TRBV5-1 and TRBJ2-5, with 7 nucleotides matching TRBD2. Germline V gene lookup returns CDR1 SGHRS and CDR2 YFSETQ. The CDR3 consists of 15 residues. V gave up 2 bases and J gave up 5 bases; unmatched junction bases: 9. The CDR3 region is CASSFGLPGRETQYF. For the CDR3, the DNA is TGCGCCAGCAGCTTTGGGTTACCCGGGAGGGAGACCCAGTACTTC.

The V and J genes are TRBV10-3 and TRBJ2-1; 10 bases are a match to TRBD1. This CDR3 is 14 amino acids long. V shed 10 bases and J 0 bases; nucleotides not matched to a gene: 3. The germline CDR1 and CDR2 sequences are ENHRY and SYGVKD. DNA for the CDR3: TGTGCCACCGGACAGGGGGGCTCCTACAATGAGCAGTTCTTC. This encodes CATGQGGSYNEQFF.

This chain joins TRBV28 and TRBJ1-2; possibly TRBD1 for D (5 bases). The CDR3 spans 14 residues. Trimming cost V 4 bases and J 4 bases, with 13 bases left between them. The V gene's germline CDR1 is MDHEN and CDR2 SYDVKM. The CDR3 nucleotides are TGTGCCAGCAGTTCCCCGGGGGAAGCCTATGGCTACACCTTC. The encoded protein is CASSSPGEAYGYTF.

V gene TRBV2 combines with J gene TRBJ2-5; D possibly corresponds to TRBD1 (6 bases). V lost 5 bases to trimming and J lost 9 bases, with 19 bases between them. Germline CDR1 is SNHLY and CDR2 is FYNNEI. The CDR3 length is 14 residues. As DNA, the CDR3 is TGTGCCAGCAGTACCGGGACAACCCCCTGGGCCCAGTACTTC. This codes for CASSTGTTPWAQYF.

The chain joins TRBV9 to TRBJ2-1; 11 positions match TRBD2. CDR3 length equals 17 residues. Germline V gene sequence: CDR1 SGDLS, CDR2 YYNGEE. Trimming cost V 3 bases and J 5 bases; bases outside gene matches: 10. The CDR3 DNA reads TGTGCCAGCAGCGAGCGGCTAGCGGGGGGTTTGGACAATGAGCAGTTCTTC. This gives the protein CASSERLAGGLDNEQFF.

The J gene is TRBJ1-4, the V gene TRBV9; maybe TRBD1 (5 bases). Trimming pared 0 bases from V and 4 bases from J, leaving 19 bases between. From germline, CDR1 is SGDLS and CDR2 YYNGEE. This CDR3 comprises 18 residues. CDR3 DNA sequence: TGTGCCAGCAGCGTAGTTCCGTATTCAGTAGGGGATAATGAAAAACTGTTTTTT. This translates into CASSVVPYSVGDNEKLFF.

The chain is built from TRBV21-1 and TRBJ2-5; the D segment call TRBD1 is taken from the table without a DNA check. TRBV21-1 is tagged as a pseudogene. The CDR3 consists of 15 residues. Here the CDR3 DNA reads TGTGCCAGCAGCGGCCGGACAGGGGGGGTAGAGACCCAGTACTTC. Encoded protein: CASSGRTGGVETQYF.

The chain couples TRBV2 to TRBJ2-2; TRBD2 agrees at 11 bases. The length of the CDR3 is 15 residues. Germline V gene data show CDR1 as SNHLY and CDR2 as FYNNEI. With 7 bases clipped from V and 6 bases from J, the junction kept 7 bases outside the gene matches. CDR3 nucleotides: TGTGCCAGCATCCCAGGACTAGCGGGCGCCGGGGAGCTGTTTTTT. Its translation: CASIPGLAGAGELFF.

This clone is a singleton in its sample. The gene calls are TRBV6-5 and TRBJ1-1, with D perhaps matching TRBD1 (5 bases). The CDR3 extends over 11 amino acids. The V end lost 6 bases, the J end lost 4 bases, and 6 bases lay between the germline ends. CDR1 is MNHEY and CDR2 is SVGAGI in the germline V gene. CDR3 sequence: CASSQGTEAFF. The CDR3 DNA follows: TGTGCCAGCAGCCAGGGCACTGAAGCTTTCTTT.

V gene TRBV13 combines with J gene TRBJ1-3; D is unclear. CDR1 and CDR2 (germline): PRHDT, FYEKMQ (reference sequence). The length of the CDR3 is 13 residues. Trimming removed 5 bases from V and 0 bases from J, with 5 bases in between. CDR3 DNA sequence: TGTGCCAGCAGCCTTCTCTCTGGAAACACCATATATTTT. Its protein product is CASSLLSGNTIYF.

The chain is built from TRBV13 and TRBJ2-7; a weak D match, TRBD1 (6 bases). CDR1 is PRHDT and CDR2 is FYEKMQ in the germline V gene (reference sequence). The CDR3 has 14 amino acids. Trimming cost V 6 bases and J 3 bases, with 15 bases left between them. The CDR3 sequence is CASRHSTGFYEQYF. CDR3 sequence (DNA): TGTGCCAGCAGACATTCGACAGGTTTCTACGAGCAGTACTTC.

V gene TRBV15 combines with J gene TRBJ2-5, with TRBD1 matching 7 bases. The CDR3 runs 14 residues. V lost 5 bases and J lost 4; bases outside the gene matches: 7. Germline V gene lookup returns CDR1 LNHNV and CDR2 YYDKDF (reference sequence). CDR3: CATSPRQGAETQYF. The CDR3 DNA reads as TGTGCCACCAGCCCCCGACAGGGTGCAGAGACCCAGTACTTC.